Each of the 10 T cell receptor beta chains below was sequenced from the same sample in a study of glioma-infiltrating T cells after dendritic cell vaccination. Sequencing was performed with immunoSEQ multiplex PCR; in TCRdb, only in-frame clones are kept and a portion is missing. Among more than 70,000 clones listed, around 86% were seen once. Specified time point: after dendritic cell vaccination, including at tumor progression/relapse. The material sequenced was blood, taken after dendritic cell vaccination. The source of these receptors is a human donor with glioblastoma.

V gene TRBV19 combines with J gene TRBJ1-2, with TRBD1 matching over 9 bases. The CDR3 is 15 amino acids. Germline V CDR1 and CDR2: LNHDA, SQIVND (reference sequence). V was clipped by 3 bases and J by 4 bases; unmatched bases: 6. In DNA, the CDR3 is TGTGCCAGTAGTATCCGGGACAGGGCCCGCTATGGCTACACCTTC. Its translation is CASSIRDRARYGYTF.

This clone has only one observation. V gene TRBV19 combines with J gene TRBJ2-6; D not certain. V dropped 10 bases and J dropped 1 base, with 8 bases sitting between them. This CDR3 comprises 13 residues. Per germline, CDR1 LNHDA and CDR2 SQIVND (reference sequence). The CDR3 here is CATRVSGANVLTF. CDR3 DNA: TGTGCCACCCGGGTATCTGGGGCCAACGTCCTGACTTTC.

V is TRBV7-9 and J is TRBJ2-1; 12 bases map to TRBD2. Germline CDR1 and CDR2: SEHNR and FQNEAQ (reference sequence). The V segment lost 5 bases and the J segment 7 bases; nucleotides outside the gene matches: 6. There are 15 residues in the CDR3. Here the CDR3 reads CASSQGLAGRNEQFF. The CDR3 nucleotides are TGTGCCAGCAGCCAGGGACTAGCGGGCCGAAATGAGCAGTTCTTC. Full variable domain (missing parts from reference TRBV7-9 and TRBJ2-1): DTGVSQNPRHKITKRGQNVTFRCDPISEHNRLYWYRQTLGQGPEFLTYFQNEAQLEKSRLLSDRFSAERPKGSFSTLEIQRTEQGDSAMYLCASSQGLAGRNEQFFGPGTRLTVL.

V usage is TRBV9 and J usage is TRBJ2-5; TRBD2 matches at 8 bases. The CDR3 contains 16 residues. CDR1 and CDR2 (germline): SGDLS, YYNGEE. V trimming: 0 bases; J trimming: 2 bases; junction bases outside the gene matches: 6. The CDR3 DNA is TGTGCCAGCAGCGTAGGCGGGGGGCCAGGGCAAGAGACCCAGTACTTC. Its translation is CASSVGGGPGQETQYF.

The CDR3: CATRRDTGELFF. CDR3 nucleotides: TGTGCCACCCGGCGGGACACCGGGGAGCTGTTTTTT. V gene TRBV2 combines with J gene TRBJ2-2; tentative D call: TRBD2 (5 bases). The length of the CDR3 is 12 residues. CDR1 SNHLY and CDR2 FYNNEI come from the germline V gene. V shed 10 bases and J shed 3 bases, with 9 bases lying between them.

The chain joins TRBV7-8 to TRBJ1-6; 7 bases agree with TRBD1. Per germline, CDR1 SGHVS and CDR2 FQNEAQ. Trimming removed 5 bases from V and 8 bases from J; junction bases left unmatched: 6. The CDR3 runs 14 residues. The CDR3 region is CASSPGTVDSPLHF. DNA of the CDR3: TGTGCCAGCAGCCCCGGGACAGTAGATTCACCCCTCCACTTT.

CDR3 residues: CASSSSGGSTDTQYF. The CDR3 DNA is TGTGCCAGCAGCTCGAGCGGGGGTAGCACAGATACGCAGTATTTT. V is TRBV7-3 and J is TRBJ2-3, with 8 nucleotides matching TRBD2. Germline-derived CDR1 and CDR2 are SGHTA and FQGTGA. CDR3 size: 15 residues. Trimming cost V 4 bases and J 0 bases; bases outside gene matches: 3.

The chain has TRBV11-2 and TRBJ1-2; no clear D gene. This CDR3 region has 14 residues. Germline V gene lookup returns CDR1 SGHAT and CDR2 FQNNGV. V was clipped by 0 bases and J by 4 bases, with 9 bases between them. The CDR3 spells CASSLDPRSYGYTF. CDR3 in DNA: TGTGCCAGCAGCTTAGATCCAAGGAGCTATGGCTACACCTTC.

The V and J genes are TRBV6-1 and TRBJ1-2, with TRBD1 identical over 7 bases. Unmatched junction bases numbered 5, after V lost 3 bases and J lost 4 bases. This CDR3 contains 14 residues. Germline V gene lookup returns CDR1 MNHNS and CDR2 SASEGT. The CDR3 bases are TGTGCCAGCAGTGAGGGACAGAAAACCTATGGCTACACCTTC. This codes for CASSEGQKTYGYTF.

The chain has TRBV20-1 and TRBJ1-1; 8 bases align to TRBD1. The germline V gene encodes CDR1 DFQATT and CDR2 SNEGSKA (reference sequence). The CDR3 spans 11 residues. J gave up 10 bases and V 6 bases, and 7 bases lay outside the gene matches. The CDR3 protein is CSAETGEVAFF. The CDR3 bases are TGCAGTGCCGAGACAGGGGAAGTAGCTTTCTTT.